This T cell receptor beta chain was sequenced in a study of T-cell reconstitution after alpha-beta-depleted transplantation in children. Study results and caveats: At one year after transplant, newly produced T cells mostly accounted for T-cell counts and diversity.

This clonotype was picked up many times. Its specificity is not known. V was shortened by 6 bases and J by 5 bases, with 10 bases between the two germline ends. CDR1 is ENHRY and CDR2 is SYGVKD in the germline V gene. This CDR3 has 13 amino acids. The TCRbeta library was prepared with unique molecular identifiers. MiXCR, run by TCRdb on the PCR reads, gives a single entry per CDR3 protein. Among 600,000 to 800,000 distinct CDR3 sequences listed, around 13% were seen once. This receptor was identified in a girl aged 2 to 9 with congenital amegakaryocytic thrombocytopenia, due to receive a stem cell transplant. Material: PBMCs, obtained before TCRalphabeta/CD19-depleted stem cell transplant. The V gene is TRBV10-3, the J gene TRBJ1-4, with D maybe TRBD1 (6 bases). CDR3 region: CAISLDRNEKLFF. CDR3 DNA sequence: TGTGCCATCAGCCTGGACAGAAATGAAAAACTGTTTTTT.